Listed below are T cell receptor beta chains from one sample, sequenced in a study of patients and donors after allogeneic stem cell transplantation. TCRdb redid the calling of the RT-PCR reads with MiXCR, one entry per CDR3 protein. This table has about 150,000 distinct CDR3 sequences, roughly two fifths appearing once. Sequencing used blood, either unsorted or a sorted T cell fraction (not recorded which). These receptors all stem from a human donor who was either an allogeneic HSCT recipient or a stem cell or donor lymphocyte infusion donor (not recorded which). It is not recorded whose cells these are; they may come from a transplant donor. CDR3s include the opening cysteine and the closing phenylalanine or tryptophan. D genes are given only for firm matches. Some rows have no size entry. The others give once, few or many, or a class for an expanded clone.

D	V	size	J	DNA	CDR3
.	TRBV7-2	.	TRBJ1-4	TGTGCCAGCAGCTTAGGGCGCCAAAAAGGGAGAACTAATGAAAAACTGTTTTTT	CASSLGRQKGRTNEKLFF
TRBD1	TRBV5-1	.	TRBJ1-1	TGCGCCAGCAGCTTGGCATTGGGGCAGGGGGACACTGAAGCTTTCTTT	CASSLALGQGDTEAFF
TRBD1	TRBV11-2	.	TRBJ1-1	TGTGCCAGCAGCTTAGGGGACAGTGAAGCTTTCTTT	CASSLGDSEAFF
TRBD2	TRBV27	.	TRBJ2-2	TGTGCCAGCAGCCCCGGGACTAGCAACACCGGGGAGCTGTTTTTT	CASSPGTSNTGELFF
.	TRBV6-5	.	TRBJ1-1	TGTGCCAGCAGTTACTCGTTGGCCTGGGGCACTGAAGCTTTCTTT	CASSYSLAWGTEAFF
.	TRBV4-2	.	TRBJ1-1	TGTGCCAGCAGCCATCCAACAGGACCCACTGAAGCTTTCTTT	CASSHPTGPTEAFF
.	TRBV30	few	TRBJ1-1	TGTGCCTGGAGTGTAGGGGGGACCGGTGAAGCTTTCTTT	CAWSVGGTGEAFF
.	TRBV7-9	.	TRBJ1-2	TGTGCCAGCAGCTTGGGGTCCCATGGCTACACCTTC	CASSLGSHGYTF
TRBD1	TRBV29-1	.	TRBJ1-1	TGCACCGAAGGGGGCGCGCACACTGAAGCTTTCTTT	CTEGGAHTEAFF
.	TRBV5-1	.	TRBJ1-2	TGCGCCAGCAGCTTGCCCCCCGGCCGAGCGGGTGGCTACACCTTC	CASSLPPGRAGGYTF
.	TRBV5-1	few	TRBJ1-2	TGCGCCAGCAGCTTGGAACGGGGCGCAGGTGGCTACACCTTC	CASSLERGAGGYTF
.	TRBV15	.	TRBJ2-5	TGTGCCACCAGCAGAGATGAAGAGACCCAGTACTTC	CATSRDEETQYF
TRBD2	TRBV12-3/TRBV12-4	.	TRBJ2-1	TGTGCCAGCAGTAGCGGGGGCCCGGGGAATGAGCAGTTCTTC	CASSSGGPGNEQFF
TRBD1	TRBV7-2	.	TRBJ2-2	TGTGCCAGCACCAACAGGGGGGCGCTGTTTTTT	CASTNRGALFF
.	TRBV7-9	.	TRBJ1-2	TGTGCCAGCAGCTTATTACCCCCTTCACGCGACTATGGCTACACCTTC	CASSLLPPSRDYGYTF
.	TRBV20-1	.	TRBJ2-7	TGCAGTGCCGGGACAAACTACGAGCAGTACTTC	CSAGTNYEQYF
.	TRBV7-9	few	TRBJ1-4	TGTGCCAGCAGCTCCCCCAGGAGCAGCAAAAATGAAAAACTGTTTTTT	CASSSPRSSKNEKLFF
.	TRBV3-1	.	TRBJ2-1	TGTGCCAGCAGCCATGGCGGGGCTTACAATGAGCAGTTCTTC	CASSHGGAYNEQFF
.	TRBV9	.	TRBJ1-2	TGTGCCAGCAGCGTAGCGGTGACCCCCTTAACGGGCTATGGCTACACCTTC	CASSVAVTPLTGYGYTF
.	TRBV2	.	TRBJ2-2	TGTGCCAGCAGAGGACAGAACACCGGGGAGCTGTTTTTT	CASRGQNTGELFF
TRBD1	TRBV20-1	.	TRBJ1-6	TGCAGTGCTAGGCCCACAGGGGATGGATCACCCCTCCACTTT	CSARPTGDGSPLHF
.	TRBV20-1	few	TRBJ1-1	TGCAGTGCTGAGGACAGAAACACTGAAGCTTTCTTT	CSAEDRNTEAFF
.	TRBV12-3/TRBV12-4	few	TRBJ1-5	TGTGCCAGCAGTTTGGCGGGTAGTGGCAATCAGCCCCAGCATTTT	CASSLAGSGNQPQHF
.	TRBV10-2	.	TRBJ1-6	TGCGCCAGCAGTGAGTCTTCAGGGAGCTTTAGCTCCTATAATTCACCCCTCCACTTT	CASSESSGSFSSYNSPLHF
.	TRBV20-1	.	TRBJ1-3	TGCAGTTCCAAGCTCGGAAACACCATATATTTT	CSSKLGNTIYF
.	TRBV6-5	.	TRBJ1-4	TGTGCCAGCAGTTACTTAGGGGGAGGGAATGAAAAACTGTTTTTT	CASSYLGGGNEKLFF
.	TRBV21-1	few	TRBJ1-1	TGTGCCAGCAGCAAGCGGGACACTGAAGCTTTCTTT	CASSKRDTEAFF
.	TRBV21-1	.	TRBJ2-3	TGTGCCAGCAGCCCGGGGTCAGATACGCAGTATTTT	CASSPGSDTQYF
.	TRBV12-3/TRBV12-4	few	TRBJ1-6	TGTGCCAGCAGTTTAGAGGTCCCCCCCCTCCACTTT	CASSLEVPPLHF
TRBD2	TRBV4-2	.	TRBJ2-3	TGTGCCAGCAGCCAAGAGGCTCTACTAGCGGGGGGGCAAGAAGATACGCAGTATTTT	CASSQEALLAGGQEDTQYF
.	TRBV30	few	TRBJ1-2	TGTGCCTGGAGTCCCACTTCAGGCTACACCTTC	CAWSPTSGYTF
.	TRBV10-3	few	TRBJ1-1	TGTGCCATCAGTGAGTCCGAGGGGGGGACTTTCTTT	CAISESEGGTFF
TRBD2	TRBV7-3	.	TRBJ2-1	TGTGCCAGCAGCTTTGCGGGGGGGTACGATGAGCAGTTCTTC	CASSFAGGYDEQFF
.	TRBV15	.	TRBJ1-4	TGTGCCACCAGCTTTGACGGAATAGAGAAACTGTTTTTT	CATSFDGIEKLFF
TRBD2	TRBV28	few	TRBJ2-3	TGTGCCAGCAGTTTACGGGGGGGCTGGTTAGATACGCAGTATTTT	CASSLRGGWLDTQYF
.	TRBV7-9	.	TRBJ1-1	TGTGCCAGCAGCTCCAAGGGGAACGAAGCTTTCTTT	CASSSKGNEAFF
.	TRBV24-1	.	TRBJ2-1	TGTGCCACCAGTGATTTGCTCGGGCGCAATAATTGGAACGAGCAGTTCTTC	CATSDLLGRNNWNEQFF
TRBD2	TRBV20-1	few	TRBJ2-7	TGCAGTGGGGGAACTAGCGGGGACTTCTACGAGCAGTACTTC	CSGGTSGDFYEQYF
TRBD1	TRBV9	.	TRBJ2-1	TGTGCCAGCAGCCTCCAGGGGGACCATGAGCAGTTCTTC	CASSLQGDHEQFF
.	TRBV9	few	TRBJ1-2	TGTGCCAGCAGCCCCCCCGAGCCGGGGGGGTATGGCTACACCTTC	CASSPPEPGGYGYTF
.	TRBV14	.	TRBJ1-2	TGTGCCAGCAGCCTCCCGGGGGGGGGAGGCTACACCTTC	CASSLPGGGGYTF
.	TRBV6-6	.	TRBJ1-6	TGTGCCAGCGGGGGACCGTATAATTCACCCCTCCACTTT	CASGGPYNSPLHF
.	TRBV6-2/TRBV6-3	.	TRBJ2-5	TGTGCCAGCAGTTACAAAGGGACAACAGAGACCCAGTACTTC	CASSYKGTTETQYF
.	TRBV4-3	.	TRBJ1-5	TGCGCCAGCAGCCTGGTTTGGGGGGAAAATAGCAATCAGCCCCAGCATTTT	CASSLVWGENSNQPQHF
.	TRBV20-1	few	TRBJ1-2	TGCAGTGCTGCAGCCTTGGGACGGGCGGATTGGGGCTACACCTTC	CSAAALGRADWGYTF